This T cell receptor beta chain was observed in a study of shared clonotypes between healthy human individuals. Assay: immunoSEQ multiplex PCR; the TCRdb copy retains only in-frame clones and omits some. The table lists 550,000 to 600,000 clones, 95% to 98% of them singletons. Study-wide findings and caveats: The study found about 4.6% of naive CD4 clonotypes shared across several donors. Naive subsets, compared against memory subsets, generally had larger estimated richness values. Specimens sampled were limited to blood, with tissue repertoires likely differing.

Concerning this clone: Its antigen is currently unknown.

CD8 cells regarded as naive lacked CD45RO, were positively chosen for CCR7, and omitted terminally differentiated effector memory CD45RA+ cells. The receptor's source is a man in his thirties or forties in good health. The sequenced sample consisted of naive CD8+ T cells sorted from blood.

CDR3 region: CASSPPSGVQETQYF. CDR3 nucleotide sequence: TGTGCCAGCAGCCCCCCGAGCGGAGTTCAAGAGACCCAGTACTTC. This chain links TRBV9 with TRBJ2-5, with D perhaps TRBD2 (5 bases). From germline, CDR1 is SGDLS and CDR2 YYNGEE. V was pared by 4 bases and J by 2 bases, with 15 bases between. The CDR3 spans 15 residues.